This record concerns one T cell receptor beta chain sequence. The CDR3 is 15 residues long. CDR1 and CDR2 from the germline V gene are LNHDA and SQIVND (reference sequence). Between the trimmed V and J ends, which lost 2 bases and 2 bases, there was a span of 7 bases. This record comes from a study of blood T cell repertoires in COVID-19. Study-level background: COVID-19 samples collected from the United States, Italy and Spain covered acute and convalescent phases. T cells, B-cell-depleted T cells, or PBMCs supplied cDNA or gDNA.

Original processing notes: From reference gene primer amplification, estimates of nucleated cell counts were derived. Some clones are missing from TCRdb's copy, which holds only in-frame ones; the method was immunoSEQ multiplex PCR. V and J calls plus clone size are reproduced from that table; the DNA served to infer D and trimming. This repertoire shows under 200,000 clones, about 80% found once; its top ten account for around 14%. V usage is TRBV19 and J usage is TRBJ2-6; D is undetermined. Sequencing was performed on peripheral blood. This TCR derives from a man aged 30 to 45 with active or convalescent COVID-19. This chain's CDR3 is CASSITPPGANVLTF. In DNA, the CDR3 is TGTGCCAGTAGTATAACTCCGCCTGGGGCCAACGTCCTGACTTTC. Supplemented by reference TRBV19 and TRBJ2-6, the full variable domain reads DGGITQSPKYLFRKEGQNVTLSCEQNLNHDAMYWYRQDPGQGLRLIYYSQIVNDFQKGDIAEGYSVSREKKESFPLTVTSAQKNPTAFYLCASSITPPGANVLTFGAGSRLTVL.